The subject of this entry is one TCR beta chain. This clonotype has more than one count but fewer than ten. Its cognate antigen has yet to be identified. The record has no base qualities; no much larger clone is one base away. The data derive from a study of early T cells in non-severe SARS-CoV-2 infection (dated by TCRdb to about 2021). For context, the study as a whole: Because TCR sequencing was done on bulk RNA from unsorted whole blood, the alpha and beta chains could not be paired.

The library was made by 5' RACE. The data were produced on a NextSeq 500. To correct for sequencing error and PCR bias, the TCR library protocol tagged individual cDNA molecules with unique molecular identifiers. Both TCR alpha and beta chains were sequenced, and tight co-correlation was observed between alpha and beta sequence abundances in each sample. Under the source paper's analysis protocol: Decombinator V4 was used to perform V gene, J gene and CDR3 annotation of TCR sequences. TCRs were defined as expanded if a significant change between any two time points was detected under a Poisson model with p below 0.0001. TCR abundances were normalised to the total number of TCRs sequenced per sample and were expressed as counts per million. A search of VDJdb, accessed on 1 November 2021, was run for TCRs annotated to CMV, EBV and SARS-CoV-2, with TCRs annotated for multiple antigens excluded. Clones were called with MiXCR by TCRdb after fastp trimmed the public reads at Q25, and only in-frame beta chains were retained. Rows are combined by CDR3 protein, so each entry shows the most common genes and DNA. For this entry, the V and J calls and clone size follow TCRdb and not the study's own pipeline. For this sample the table gives approximately 80,000 distinct CDR3 sequences, of which about 11% were detected only once. Jointly, the top ten make up approximately 12% of the sample.

Set within a cohort of healthcare workers in London, UK, this nested case-control study involved weekly PCR testing of nasopharyngeal swabs along with blood sampling. Between 23 and 31 March 2020, the week of the UK lockdown, healthcare workers were enrolled and then followed up weekly for as long as 16 weeks. On the study overall, not on this receptor specifically: VDJdb matching was skewed toward anti-spike CD8 responses, so virus-specific expansions were likely underestimated and private and CD4 specificities were missed.

This receptor was taken from an adult who was a healthcare worker with PCR-confirmed SARS-CoV-2 infection or an uninfected control (not recorded which). This specimen consisted of whole blood, obtained at baseline.

The DNA sequence is as follows: TGTGCCAGCAGCCCCCCCCTCGGAACTGAAGCTTTCTTT. Translated, this gives CASSPPLGTEAFF. The chain is made from TRBV7-2 and TRBJ1-1; the D gene identity is not certain. The CDR3, cysteine through phenylalanine, is 13 amino acids long. Solely the CDR3 DNA is kept, with 39 bases framed from the first base. In the germline V gene, CDR1 corresponds to SGHTA and CDR2 to FQGNSA. V sheds 5 bases and J sheds 5 bases, leaving 12 bases between their ends.